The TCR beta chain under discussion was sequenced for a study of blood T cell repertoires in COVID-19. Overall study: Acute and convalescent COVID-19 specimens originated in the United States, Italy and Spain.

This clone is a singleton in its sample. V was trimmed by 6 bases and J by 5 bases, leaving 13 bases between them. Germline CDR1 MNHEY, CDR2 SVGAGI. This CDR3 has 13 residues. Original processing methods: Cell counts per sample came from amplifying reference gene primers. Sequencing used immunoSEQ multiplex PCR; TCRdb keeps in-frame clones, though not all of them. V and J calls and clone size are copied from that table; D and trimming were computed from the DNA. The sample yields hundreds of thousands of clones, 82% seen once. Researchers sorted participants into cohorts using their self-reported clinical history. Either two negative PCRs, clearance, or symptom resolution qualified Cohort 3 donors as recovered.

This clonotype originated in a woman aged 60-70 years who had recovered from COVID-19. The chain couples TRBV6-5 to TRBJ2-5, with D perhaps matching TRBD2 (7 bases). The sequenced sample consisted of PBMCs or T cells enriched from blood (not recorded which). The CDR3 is CASRKGGGETQYF. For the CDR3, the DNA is TGTGCCAGCAGGAAGGGAGGGGGGGAGACCCAGTACTTC.